This T cell receptor beta chain was observed in a study of T cells after yellow fever vaccination (dated 2019 in TCRdb). Regarding the research as a whole: Libraries from fractions with low cell numbers were prepared with the SMART-Seq v4 Ultra Low Input RNA kit. To follow T-cell clones before and after both primary and booster YFV17D yellow fever vaccination, bulk TCR alpha and beta repertoires underwent longitudinal sequencing. The cohort comprised two healthy male donors, one aged 18 to 30 and one aged 30 to 40 years. Blood was drawn at multiple timepoints before and after primary and secondary immunization, with bulk PBMC replicates and cell subsets isolated.

This clonotype has at least ten counts. No cognate antigen has been identified for it. Base quality data are lacking; no much larger clone is found one base away. Broader findings and caveats from the paper: A small fraction of clonotypes appeared in both the CD4 and CD8 compartments, likely as a result of convergent recombination. After the booster, most clones that had expanded after primary vaccination were detected again (roughly 95% of CD4 and around nine tenths of CD8), suggesting broad maintenance of memory. The secondary T-cell response was found to be weaker but faster than the primary response, with a peak reached on day 5 rather than on day 15. FACS-sorted repertoires could contain abundant contaminating clonotypes from the bulk population, so computational filtering was required. Because only a couple of donors were included in the study, the extent to which the findings can be generalized is limited.

The sample's treatment or condition label is to be understood as: live attenuated yellow fever vaccine strain. A standard Ficoll-Paque protocol was used to isolate PBMCs from peripheral blood. Dynabeads CD4 and CD8 positive selection kits were used to isolate CD4 and CD8 T-cell fractions. TriZol was used to extract RNA from bulk PBMCs, from CD4 and CD8 fractions, and from dextramer-positive and dextramer-negative fractions. This sample was sequenced with an Illumina NovaSeq 6000. TCR cDNA was made using 5'RACE template switching, a step that added a universal primer site and unique molecular identifiers. cDNA synthesis was primed from both the TCR alpha and TCR beta constant segments. Two PCR steps were used to amplify libraries, with sample barcodes and sequencing adapters being added in the second step. Libraries were sequenced on Illumina HiSeq 2500 (2x100 bp) or NovaSeq (2x150 bp). Per the authors' processing: MIGEC handled demultiplexing of reads and collapsing into UMI consensus sequences, while MiXCR performed V(D)J alignment. Vaccine-responding clonotypes were defined with edgeR using replicate PBMC samples, requiring FDR below 0.01 and a log2 fold change above 5 up to day 15. Bulk clonotypes were assigned CD4 or CD8 identity according to which sequenced CD4 or CD8 repertoire held them at higher abundance. TCRdb trimmed public reads at Q25 via fastp, called clones via MiXCR and kept in-frame beta chains. Here each entry gathers all rows of one CDR3 protein and keeps the most common genes and DNA. Here the V and J calls rest on TCRdb's processing, not on the authors' analysis. The sample data list around 320,000 distinct CDR3 sequences, and roughly 9% of these were observed just once. The ten largest clones add up to about 3% of the sample.

The CDR3 contains 13 residues, cysteine and phenylalanine counted. The only DNA kept is the CDR3, 39 bases in frame from the first base. Between the V and J ends, shortened by 7 bases and 7 bases respectively, the junction contains 14 bases. Based on the germline V gene, the CDR1 and CDR2 sequences are SGHTA and FQGNSA. The chain joins TRBV7-2 to TRBJ2-1, and the D gene may be TRBD1, 5 bases matching. The receptor was derived from a man between 18 and 29 years old who received the YFV17D yellow fever vaccine. The sequencing here drew on CD4+ T cells sorted from PBMCs, taken 5 days after the yellow fever booster vaccination. This receptor has the CDR3 CASTPTPGNEQFF. The nucleotide sequence reads as follows: TGTGCCAGCACCCCAACCCCAGGGAATGAGCAGTTCTTC. With all but the CDR3 taken from the reference TRBV7-2 and TRBJ2-1 genes, the full variable domain is: GAGVSQSPSNKVTEKGKDVELRCDPISGHTALYWYRQSLGQGLEFLIYFQGNSAPDKSGLPSDRFSAERTGGSVSTLTIQRTQQEDSAVYLCASTPTPGNEQFFGPGTRLTVL.